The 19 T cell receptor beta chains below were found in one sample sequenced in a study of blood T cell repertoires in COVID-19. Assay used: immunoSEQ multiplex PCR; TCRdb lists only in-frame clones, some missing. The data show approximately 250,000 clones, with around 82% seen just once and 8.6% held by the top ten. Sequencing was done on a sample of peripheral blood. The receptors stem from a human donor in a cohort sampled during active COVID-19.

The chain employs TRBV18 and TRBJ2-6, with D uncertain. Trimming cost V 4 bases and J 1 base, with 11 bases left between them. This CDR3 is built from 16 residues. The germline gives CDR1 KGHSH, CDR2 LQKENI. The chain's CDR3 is CASSQTPGSGANVLTF. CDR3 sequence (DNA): TGTGCCAGCTCACAAACCCCCGGGTCTGGGGCCAACGTCCTGACTTTC.

This chain's CDR3 is CASRDRGLNTEAFF. The CDR3 DNA reads TGTGCCAGCAGGGACAGGGGGTTGAACACTGAAGCTTTCTTT. The chain couples TRBV2 to TRBJ1-1; 10 bases agree with TRBD1. V dropped 6 bases and J dropped 0; count of bases not matched to a gene: 1. Germline CDR1 SNHLY, CDR2 FYNNEI. The CDR3 is made up of 14 amino acids. Filled out from reference TRBV2 and TRBJ1-1, the complete variable domain reads EPEVTQTPSHQVTQMGQEVILRCVPISNHLYFYWYRQILGQKVEFLVSFYNNEISEKSEIFDDQFSVERPDGSNFTLKIRSTKLEDSAMYFCASRDRGLNTEAFFGQGTRLTVV.

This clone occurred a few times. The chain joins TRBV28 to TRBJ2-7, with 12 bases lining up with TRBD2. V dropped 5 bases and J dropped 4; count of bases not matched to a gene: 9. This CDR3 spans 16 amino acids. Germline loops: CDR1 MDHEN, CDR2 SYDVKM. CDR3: CASSPTQTSGGYEQYF. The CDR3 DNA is TGTGCCAGCAGTCCCACACAGACTAGCGGGGGTTACGAGCAGTACTTC. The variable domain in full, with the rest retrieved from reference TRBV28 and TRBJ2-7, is DVKVTQSSRYLVKRTGEKVFLECVQDMDHENMFWYRQDPGLGLRLIYFSYDVKMKEKGDIPEGYSVSREKKERFSLILESASTNQTSMYLCASSPTQTSGGYEQYFGPGTRLTVT.

The CDR3, as DNA: TGCGCCAGCAGCACCCCCGCTAGGGGGGGACCTTACAATGAGCAGTTCTTC. The encoded protein is CASSTPARGGPYNEQFF. The V gene is TRBV5-1, the J gene TRBJ2-1; D is perhaps TRBD2 (7 bases). CDR3 length: 17 amino acids. Germline V gene sequence: CDR1 SGHRS, CDR2 YFSETQ. V was pared by 4 bases and J by 4 bases, with 21 bases between.

The CDR3 loop is CASSRRGTSGMETQYF. The CDR3 DNA follows: TGTGCCAGTAGCCGGCGGGGGACTAGCGGGATGGAGACCCAGTACTTC. The V call is TRBV19, the J call TRBJ2-5, with 13 bases fitting TRBD2. This CDR3 has 16 amino acids. Germline CDR1 is LNHDA and CDR2 is SQIVND (reference sequence). Trimming at V came to 6 bases and at J to 5 bases, leaving 9 bases not matched to a gene.

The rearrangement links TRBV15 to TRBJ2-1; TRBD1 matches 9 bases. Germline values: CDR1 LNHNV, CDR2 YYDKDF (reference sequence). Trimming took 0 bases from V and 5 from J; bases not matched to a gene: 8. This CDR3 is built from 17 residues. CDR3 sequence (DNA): TGTGCCACCAGCAGAGATCTGGGGACAGGGCCTGACAATGAGCAGTTCTTC. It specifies CATSRDLGTGPDNEQFF.

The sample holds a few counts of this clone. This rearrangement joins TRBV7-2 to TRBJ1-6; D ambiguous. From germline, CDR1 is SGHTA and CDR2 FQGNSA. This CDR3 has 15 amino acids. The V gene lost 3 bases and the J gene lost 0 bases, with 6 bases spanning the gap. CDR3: CASSFGSSYNSPLHF. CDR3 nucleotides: TGTGCCAGCAGCTTCGGGAGCTCCTATAATTCACCCCTCCACTTT.

The CDR3 region is CASSLDHSVYNEQFF. The CDR3 DNA sequence: TGCGCCAGCAGCTTGGACCATAGCGTCTACAATGAGCAGTTCTTC. V and J are TRBV5-1 and TRBJ2-1; TRBD2 might be the D (5 bases). V lost 0 bases and J lost 3, with 10 bases in between. Germline V CDR1 and CDR2: SGHRS, YFSETQ. The CDR3 is 15 amino acids.

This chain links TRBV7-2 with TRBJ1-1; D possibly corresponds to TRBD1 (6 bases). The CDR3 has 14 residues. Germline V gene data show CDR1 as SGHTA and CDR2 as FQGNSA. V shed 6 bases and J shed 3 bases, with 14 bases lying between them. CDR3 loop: CASSLQGGDTEAFF. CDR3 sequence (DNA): TGTGCCAGCAGTTTACAGGGCGGGGACACTGAAGCTTTCTTT. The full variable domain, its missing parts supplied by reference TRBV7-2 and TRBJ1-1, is GAGVSQSPSNKVTEKGKDVELRCDPISGHTALYWYRQSLGQGLEFLIYFQGNSAPDKSGLPSDRFSAERTGGSVSTLTIQRTQQEDSAVYLCASSLQGGDTEAFFGQGTRLTVV.

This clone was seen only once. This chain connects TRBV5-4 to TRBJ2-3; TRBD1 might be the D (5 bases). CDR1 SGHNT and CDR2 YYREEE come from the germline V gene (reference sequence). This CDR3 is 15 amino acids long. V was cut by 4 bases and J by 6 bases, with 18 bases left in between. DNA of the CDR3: TGTGCCAGCAGCCTTGGAAGGGGTCTACCGGATACGCAGTATTTT. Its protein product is CASSLGRGLPDTQYF.

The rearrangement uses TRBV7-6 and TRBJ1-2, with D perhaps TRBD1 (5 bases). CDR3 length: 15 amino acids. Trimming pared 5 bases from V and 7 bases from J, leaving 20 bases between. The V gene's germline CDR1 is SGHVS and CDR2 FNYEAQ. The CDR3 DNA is TGTGCCAGCAGCCCATCGGGACTGGGTCCGGGTGGCTACACCTTC. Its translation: CASSPSGLGPGGYTF.

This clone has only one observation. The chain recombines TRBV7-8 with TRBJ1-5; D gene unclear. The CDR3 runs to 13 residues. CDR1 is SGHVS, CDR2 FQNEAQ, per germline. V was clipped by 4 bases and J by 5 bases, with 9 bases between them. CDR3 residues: CASSSEVDQPQHF. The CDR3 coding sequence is TGTGCCAGCAGCTCGGAGGTAGATCAGCCCCAGCATTTT.

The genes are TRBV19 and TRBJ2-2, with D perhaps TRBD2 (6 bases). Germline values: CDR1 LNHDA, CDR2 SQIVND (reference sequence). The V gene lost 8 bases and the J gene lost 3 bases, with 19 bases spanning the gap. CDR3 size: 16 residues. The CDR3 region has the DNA TGTGCCAGTCGGGAGCGTGGGGGGTTATACACCGGGGAGCTGTTTTTT. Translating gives CASRERGGLYTGELFF.

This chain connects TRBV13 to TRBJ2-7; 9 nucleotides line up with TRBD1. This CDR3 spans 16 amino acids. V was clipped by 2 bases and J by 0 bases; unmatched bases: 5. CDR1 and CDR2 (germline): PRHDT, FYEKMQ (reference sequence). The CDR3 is CASSLSWDRDSYEQYF. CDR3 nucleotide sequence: TGTGCCAGCAGCTTAAGTTGGGACAGGGACTCCTACGAGCAGTACTTC. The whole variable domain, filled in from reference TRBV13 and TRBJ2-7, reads AAGVIQSPRHLIKEKRETATLKCYPIPRHDTVYWYQQGPGQDPQFLISFYEKMQSDKGSIPDRFSAQQFSDYHSELNMSSLELGDSALYFCASSLSWDRDSYEQYFGPGTRLTVT.

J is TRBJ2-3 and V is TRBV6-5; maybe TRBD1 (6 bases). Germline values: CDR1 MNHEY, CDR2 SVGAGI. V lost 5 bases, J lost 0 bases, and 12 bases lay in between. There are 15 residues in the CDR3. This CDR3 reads CASSLDSTSTDTQYF. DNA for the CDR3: TGTGCCAGCAGTCTGGACAGCACTAGCACAGATACGCAGTATTTT.

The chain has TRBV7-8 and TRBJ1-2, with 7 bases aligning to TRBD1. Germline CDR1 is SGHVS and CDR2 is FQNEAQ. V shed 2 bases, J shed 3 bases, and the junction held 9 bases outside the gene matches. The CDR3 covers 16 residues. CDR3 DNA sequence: TGTGCCAGCAGCTTACGCGCAGGGGGAGAGGACTATGGCTACACCTTC. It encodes CASSLRAGGEDYGYTF.

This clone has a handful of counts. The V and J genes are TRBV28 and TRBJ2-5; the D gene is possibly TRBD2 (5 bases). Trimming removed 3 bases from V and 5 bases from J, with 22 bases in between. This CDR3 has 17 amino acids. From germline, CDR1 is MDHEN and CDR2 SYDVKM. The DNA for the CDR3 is TGTGCCAGCAGTTTGAGAGGAGGCTCTCGTTCGGGGGAGACCCAGTACTTC. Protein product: CASSLRGGSRSGETQYF.

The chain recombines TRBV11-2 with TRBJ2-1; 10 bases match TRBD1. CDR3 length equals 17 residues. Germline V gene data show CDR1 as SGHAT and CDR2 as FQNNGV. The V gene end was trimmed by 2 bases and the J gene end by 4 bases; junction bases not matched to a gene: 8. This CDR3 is CASSLLRQGARYNEQFF. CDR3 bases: TGTGCCAGCAGCTTACTCCGACAGGGGGCTCGTTACAATGAGCAGTTCTTC.

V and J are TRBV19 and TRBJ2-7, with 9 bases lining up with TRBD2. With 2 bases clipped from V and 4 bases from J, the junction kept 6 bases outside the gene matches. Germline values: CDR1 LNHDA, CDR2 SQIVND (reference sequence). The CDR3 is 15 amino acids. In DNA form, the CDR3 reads TGTGCCAGTAGTATACTAGCGGGAACGGGGTACGAGCAGTACTTC. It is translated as CASSILAGTGYEQYF.